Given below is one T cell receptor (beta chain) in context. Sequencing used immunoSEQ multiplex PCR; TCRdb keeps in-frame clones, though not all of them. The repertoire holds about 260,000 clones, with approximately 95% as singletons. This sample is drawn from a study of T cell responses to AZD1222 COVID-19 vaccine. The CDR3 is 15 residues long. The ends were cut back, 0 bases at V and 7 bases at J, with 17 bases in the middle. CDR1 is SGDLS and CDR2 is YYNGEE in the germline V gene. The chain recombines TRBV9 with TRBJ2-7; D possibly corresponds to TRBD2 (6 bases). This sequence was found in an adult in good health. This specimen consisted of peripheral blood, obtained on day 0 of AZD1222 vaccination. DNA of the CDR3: TGTGCCAGCAGCGTAGGGGCTAGCGTACTCCGGGAGCAGTACTTC. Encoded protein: CASSVGASVLREQYF.